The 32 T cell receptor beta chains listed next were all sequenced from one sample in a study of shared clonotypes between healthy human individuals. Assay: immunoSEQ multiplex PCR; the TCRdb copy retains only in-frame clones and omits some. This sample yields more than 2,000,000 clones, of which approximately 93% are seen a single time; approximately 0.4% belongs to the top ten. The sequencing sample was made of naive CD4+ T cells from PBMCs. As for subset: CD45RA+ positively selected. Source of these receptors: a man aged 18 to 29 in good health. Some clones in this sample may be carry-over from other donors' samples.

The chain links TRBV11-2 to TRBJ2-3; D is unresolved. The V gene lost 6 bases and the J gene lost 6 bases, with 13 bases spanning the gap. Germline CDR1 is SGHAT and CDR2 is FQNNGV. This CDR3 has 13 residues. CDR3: CASRLPPADTQYF. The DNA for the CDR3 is TGTGCCAGCAGACTACCCCCCGCGGATACGCAGTATTTT.

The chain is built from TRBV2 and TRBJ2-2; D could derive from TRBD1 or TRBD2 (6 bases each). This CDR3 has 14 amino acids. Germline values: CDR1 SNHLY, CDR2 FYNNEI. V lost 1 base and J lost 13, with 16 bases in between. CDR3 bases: TGTGCCAGCAGTGAAGAGGGGGAGGTAGATCGGCTGTTTTTT. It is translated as CASSEEGEVDRLFF.

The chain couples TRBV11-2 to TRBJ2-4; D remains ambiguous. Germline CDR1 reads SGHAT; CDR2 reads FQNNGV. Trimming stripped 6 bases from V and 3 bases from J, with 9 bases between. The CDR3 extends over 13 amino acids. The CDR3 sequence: CASREWGKNIQYF. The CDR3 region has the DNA TGTGCCAGCAGAGAATGGGGCAAAAACATTCAGTACTTC.

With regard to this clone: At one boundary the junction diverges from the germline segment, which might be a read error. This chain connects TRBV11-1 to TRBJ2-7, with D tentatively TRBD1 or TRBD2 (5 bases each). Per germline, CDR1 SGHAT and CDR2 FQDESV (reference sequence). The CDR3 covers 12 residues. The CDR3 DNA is TGTGCCAGCAGACTATTCCCGGGACCGCTGGACTTC. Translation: CASRLFPGPLDF.

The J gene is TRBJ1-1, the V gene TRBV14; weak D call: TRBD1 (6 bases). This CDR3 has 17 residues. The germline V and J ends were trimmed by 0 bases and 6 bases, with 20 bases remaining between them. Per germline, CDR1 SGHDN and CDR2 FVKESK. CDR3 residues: CASSQDVGRGWPSEAFF. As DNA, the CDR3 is TGTGCCAGCAGCCAAGATGTTGGCAGGGGCTGGCCTTCTGAAGCTTTCTTT.

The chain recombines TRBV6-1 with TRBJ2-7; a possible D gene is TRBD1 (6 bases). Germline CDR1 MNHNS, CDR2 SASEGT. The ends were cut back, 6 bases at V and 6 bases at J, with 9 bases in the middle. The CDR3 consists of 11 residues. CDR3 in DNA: TGTGCCAGCAGACAGGGCATCGAGCAGTACTTC. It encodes CASRQGIEQYF.

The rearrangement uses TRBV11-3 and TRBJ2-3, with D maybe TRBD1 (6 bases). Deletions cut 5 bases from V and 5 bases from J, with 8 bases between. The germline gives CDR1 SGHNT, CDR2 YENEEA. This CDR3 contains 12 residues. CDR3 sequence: CASSQTGDTQYF. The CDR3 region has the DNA TGTGCCAGCAGCCAGACAGGAGATACGCAGTATTTT.

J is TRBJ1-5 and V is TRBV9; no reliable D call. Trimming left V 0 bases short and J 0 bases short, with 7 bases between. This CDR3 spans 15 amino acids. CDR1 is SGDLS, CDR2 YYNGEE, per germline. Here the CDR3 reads CASSVGQTSNQPQHF. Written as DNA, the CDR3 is TGTGCCAGCAGCGTAGGTCAGACTAGCAATCAGCCCCAGCATTTT.

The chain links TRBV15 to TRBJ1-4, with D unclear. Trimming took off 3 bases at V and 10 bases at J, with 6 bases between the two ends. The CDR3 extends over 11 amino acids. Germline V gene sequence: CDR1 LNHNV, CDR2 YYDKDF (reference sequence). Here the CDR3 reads CATSSGLKLFF. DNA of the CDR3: TGTGCCACCAGCAGTGGTTTAAAACTGTTTTTT.

For the CDR3, the DNA is TGTGCCAGCAGCTCGGCGGGACTAGCGGGAGCTAGCACAGATACGCAGTATTTT. This translates into CASSSAGLAGASTDTQYF. The rearrangement uses TRBV5-4 and TRBJ2-3, with 14 bases that match TRBD2. The CDR3 loop spans 18 amino acids. V was pared by 3 bases and J by 0 bases, with 6 bases of the junction left unmatched. Germline V lookup: CDR1 SGHNT, CDR2 YYREEE (reference sequence).

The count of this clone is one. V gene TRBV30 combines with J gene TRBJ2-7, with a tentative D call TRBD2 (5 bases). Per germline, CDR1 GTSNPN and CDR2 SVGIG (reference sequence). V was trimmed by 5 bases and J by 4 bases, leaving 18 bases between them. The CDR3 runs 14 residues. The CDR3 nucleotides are TGTGCCTGGGATTGGGGAGCCCGCCGTTACGAGCAGTACTTC. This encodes CAWDWGARRYEQYF.

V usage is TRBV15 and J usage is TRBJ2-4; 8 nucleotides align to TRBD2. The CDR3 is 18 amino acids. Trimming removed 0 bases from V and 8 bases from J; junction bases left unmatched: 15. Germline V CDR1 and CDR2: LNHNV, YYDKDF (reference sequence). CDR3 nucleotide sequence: TGTGCCACCAGCAGAGAGGCCGTTACTAGCGGTGAATGGGACATTCAGTACTTC. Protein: CATSREAVTSGEWDIQYF.

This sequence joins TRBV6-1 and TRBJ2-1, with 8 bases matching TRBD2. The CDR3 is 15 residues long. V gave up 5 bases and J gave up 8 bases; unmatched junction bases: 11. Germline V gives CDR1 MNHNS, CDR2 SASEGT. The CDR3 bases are TGTGCCAGCAGTAGCACTAGCGGACCGGCGGATGAGCAGTTCTTC. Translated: CASSSTSGPADEQFF.

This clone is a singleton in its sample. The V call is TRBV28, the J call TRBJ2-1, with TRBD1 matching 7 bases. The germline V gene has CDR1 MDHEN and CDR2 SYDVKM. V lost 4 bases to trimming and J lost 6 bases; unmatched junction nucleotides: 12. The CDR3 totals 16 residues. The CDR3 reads CASSSRQGKAFNEQFF. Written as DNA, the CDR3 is TGTGCCAGCAGTTCCAGACAGGGAAAGGCATTCAATGAGCAGTTCTTC.

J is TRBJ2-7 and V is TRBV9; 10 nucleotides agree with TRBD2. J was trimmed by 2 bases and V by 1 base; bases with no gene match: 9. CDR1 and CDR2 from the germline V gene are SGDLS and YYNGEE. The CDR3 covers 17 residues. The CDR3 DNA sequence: TGTGCCAGCAGCGTATCTCAGCCTAGCGGGAGCCCCTACGAGCAGTACTTC. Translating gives CASSVSQPSGSPYEQYF.

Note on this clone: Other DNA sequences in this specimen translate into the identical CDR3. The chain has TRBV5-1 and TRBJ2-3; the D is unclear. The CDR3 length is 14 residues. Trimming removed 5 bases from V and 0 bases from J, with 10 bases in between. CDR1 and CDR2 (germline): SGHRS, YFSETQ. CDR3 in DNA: TGCGCCAGCAGAACTGATACTAGCACAGATACGCAGTATTTT. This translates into CASRTDTSTDTQYF.

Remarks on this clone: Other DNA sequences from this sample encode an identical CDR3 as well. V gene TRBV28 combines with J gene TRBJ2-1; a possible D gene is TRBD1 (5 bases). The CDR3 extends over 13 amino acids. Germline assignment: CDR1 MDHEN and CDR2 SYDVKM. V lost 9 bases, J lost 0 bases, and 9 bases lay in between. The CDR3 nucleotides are TGTGCCAGTAGGGGTCGCTCCTACAATGAGCAGTTCTTC. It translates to CASRGRSYNEQFF. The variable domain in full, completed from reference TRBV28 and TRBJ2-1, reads DVKVTQSSRYLVKRTGEKVFLECVQDMDHENMFWYRQDPGLGLRLIYFSYDVKMKEKGDIPEGYSVSREKKERFSLILESASTNQTSMYLCASRGRSYNEQFFGPGTRLTVL.

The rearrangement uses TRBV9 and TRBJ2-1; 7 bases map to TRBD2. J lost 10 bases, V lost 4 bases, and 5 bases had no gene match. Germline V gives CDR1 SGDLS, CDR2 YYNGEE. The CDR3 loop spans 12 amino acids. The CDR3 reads CASSPREEEQFF. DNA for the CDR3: TGTGCCAGCAGCCCCCGGGAGGAGGAGCAGTTCTTC.

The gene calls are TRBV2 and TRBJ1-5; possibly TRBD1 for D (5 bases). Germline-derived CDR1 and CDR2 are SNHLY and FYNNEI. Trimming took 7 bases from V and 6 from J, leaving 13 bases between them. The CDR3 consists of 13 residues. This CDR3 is CASTDQGGQPQHF. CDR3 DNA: TGTGCCAGCACGGACCAGGGAGGTCAGCCCCAGCATTTT.

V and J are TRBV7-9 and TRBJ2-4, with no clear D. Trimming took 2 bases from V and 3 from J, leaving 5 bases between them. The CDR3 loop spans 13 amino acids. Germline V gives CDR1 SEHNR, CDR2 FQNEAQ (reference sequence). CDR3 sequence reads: CASSLLGKNIQYF. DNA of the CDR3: TGTGCCAGCAGCTTACTGGGCAAAAACATTCAGTACTTC.

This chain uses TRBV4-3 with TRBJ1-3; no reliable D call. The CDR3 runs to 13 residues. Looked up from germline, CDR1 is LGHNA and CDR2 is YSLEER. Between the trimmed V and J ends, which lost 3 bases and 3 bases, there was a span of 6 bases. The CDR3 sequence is CASSHRSGNTIYF. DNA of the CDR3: TGCGCCAGCAGCCATCGAAGTGGAAACACCATATATTTT.

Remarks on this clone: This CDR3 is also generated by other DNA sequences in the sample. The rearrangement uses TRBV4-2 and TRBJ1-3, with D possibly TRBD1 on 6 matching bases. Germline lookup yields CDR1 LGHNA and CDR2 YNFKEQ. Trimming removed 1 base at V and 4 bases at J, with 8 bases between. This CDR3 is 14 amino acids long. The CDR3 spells CASSQGGAGNTIYF. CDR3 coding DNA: TGTGCCAGCAGCCAAGGGGGGGCCGGAAACACCATATATTTT.

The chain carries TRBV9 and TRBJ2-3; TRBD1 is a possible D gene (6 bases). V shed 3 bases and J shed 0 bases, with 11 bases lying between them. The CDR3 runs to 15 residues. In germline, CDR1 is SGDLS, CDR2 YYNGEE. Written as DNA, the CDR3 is TGTGCCAGCAGCGCGACTGGACAGAGCACAGATACGCAGTATTTT. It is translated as CASSATGQSTDTQYF.

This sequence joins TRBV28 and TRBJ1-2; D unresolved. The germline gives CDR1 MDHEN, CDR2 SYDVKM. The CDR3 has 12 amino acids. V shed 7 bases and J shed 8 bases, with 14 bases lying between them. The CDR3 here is CASKFPAGGYTF. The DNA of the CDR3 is TGTGCCAGCAAGTTTCCGGCAGGAGGCTACACCTTC.

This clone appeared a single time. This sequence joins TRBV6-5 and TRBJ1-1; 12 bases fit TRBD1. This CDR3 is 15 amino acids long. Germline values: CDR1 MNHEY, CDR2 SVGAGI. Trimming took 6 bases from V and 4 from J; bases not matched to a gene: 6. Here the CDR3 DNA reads TGTGCCAGCAGACCCACGGGACAGGGGGCCACTGAAGCTTTCTTT. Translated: CASRPTGQGATEAFF.

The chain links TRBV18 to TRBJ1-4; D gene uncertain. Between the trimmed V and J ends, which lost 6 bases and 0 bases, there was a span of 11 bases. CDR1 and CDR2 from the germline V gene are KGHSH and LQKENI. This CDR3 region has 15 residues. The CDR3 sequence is CASSPNRPTNEKLFF. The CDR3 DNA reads TGTGCCAGCTCCCCCAACAGACCAACTAATGAAAAACTGTTTTTT.

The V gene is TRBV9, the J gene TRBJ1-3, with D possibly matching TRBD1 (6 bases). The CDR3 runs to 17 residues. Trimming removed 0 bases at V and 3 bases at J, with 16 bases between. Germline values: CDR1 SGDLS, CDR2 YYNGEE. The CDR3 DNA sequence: TGTGCCAGCAGCGTAGGGCTGTGGGGGGCTGGTGGAAACACCATATATTTT. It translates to CASSVGLWGAGGNTIYF.

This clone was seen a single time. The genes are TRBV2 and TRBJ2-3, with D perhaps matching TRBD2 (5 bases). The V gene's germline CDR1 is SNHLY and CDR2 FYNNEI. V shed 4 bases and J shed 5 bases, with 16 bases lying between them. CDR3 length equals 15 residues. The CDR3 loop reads CASSVLRHRGDTQYF. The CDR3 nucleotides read TGTGCCAGCAGTGTCTTGCGGCACCGGGGAGATACGCAGTATTTT.

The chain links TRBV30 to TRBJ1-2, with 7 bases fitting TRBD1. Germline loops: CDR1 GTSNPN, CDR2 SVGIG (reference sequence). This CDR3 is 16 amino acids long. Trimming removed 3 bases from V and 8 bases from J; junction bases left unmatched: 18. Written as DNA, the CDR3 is TGTGCCTGGAGGCGAAATCCCTTTAAGGGGGCGGAGGGCTACACCTTC. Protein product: CAWRRNPFKGAEGYTF.

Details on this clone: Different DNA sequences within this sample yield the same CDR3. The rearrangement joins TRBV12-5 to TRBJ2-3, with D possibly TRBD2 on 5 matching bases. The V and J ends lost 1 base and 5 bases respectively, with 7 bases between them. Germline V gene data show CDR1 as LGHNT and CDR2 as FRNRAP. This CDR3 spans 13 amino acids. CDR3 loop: CASGLAGGDTQYF. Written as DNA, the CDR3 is TGTGCTAGTGGTTTGGCCGGAGGAGATACGCAGTATTTT.

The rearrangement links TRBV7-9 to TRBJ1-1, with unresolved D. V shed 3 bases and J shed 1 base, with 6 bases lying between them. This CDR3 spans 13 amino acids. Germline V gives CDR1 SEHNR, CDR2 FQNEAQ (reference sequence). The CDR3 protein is CASSFIPNTEAFF. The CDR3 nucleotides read TGTGCCAGCAGCTTCATTCCGAACACTGAAGCTTTCTTT.

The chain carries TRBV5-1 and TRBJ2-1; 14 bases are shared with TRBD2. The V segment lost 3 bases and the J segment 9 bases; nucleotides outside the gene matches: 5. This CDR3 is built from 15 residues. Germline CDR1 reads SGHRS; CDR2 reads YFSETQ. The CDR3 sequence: CASSYGTSGSGEQFF. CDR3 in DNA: TGCGCCAGCAGCTACGGGACTAGCGGGAGTGGTGAGCAGTTCTTC. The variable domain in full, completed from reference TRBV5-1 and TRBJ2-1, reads KAGVTQTPRYLIKTRGQQVTLSCSPISGHRSVSWYQQTPGQGLQFLFEYFSETQRNKGNFPGRFSGRQFSNSRSEMNVSTLELGDSALYLCASSYGTSGSGEQFFGPGTRLTVL.